The T cell receptor (beta chain) described here comes from a study of T cells after yellow fever vaccination. Germline V gene lookup returns CDR1 LGHDT and CDR2 YNNKEL (reference sequence). The CDR3 runs 16 residues. The V end was cut by 0 bases, the J end by 8 bases, with 14 bases between. As to this clonotype: What it binds is unknown.

General study points: Post-booster samples contained most primary-vaccination clones (approximately 96% CD4, roughly 88% CD8). Some clonotypes were seen in both the CD4 and the CD8 compartments. These made up a small share and likely arose from convergent recombination.

MiXCR was run by TCRdb on the 5' RACE reads, yielding one entry per CDR3 protein. In the table there are some 560,000 distinct CDR3 sequences, about a sixth of which are singletons. Sequenced material: PBMCs, taken roughly 5 days after the first yellow fever vaccination. The TCR sequence derives from a man younger than 30 who received the YFV17D yellow fever vaccine. The chain links TRBV3-1 to TRBJ1-6; D not certain. The chain's CDR3 is CASSQDRRGSHSPLHF. In nucleotides, the CDR3 is TGTGCCAGCAGCCAAGATCGTCGAGGGTCTCATTCACCCCTCCACTTT.